What follows are 28 T cell receptor beta chains derived from one specimen sequenced in a study of CD8+CD57+ T cells in acquired aplastic anemia. Template material for TCR beta VDJ and CDR3 profiling consisted of genomic DNA. TCRdb re-called the reads through MiXCR, storing one row per CDR3 protein. Among 180,000 or so distinct CDR3 sequences listed, under 55% were seen once. Sequences were obtained from sorted CD4+, CD8+, or CD8+CD57+ T cells (not recorded which) from PBMCs. Source of these receptors: a human donor in good health.

This clonotype showed up many times. The V gene is TRBV12-3 or TRBV12-4, the J gene TRBJ2-1, with 12 bases matching TRBD2. The CDR3 has 14 residues. With 8 bases clipped from V and 4 bases from J, the junction kept 3 bases outside the gene matches. The CDR3 is CASETSGSYNEQFF. CDR3 nucleotide sequence: TGTGCCAGCGAGACTAGCGGGAGTTACAATGAGCAGTTCTTC.

This clonotype was observed once. The CDR3 DNA is TGTGCCAGCAGTGAAAGGGCAGGGGCCCTTGGTGCTTTCTTT. It yields the protein CASSERAGALGAFF. V is TRBV25-1 and J is TRBJ1-1; TRBD1 might be the D (6 bases). CDR1 MGHDK and CDR2 SYGVNS come from the germline V gene. The CDR3 covers 14 residues. V shed 2 bases and J shed 11 bases, with 18 bases lying between them.

With respect to this clonotype: A much more abundant neighbour one base away suggests this may be a read error. The CDR3 does not end in the conserved phenylalanine or tryptophan, so this is likely a read error. The genes are TRBV19 and TRBJ2-2, with 8 nucleotides matching TRBD2. The CDR3 covers 15 residues. Trimming removed 3 bases from V and 6 bases from J; junction bases left unmatched: 6. Per the germline V gene, CDR1 is LNHDA and CDR2 is SQIVND (reference sequence). Here the CDR3 reads CASSMGPGRAGELFS. The CDR3 region has the DNA TGTGCCAGTAGTATGGGCCCCGGGAGGGCCGGGGAGCTGTTTTCT.

About this clonotype itself: Mismatch with germline at one junction end may stem from a read error. This chain uses TRBV20-1 with TRBJ1-1, with D perhaps matching TRBD1 (5 bases). CDR3 length: 18 residues. CDR1 and CDR2 (germline): DFQATT, SNEGSKA (reference sequence). CDR3 nucleotide sequence: TGCAGTGCTAGAGGGAGGGGCCTTCGGACATTCATCAACACTGAAGCTCTCTTT. Translating gives CSARGRGLRTFINTEALF.

This clonotype was detected many times. The chain recombines TRBV2 with TRBJ1-2, with TRBD1 as a possible D gene (6 bases). V was cut by 7 bases and J by 7 bases, with 19 bases left in between. The CDR3 is made up of 14 amino acids. CDR1 is SNHLY, CDR2 FYNNEI, per germline. This CDR3 is CASKNPTGIRGYTF. The CDR3 bases are TGTGCCAGCAAAAACCCCACAGGGATTCGTGGCTACACCTTC.

The V call is TRBV19, the J call TRBJ1-1, with D uncertain. V was trimmed by 5 bases and J by 1 base, leaving 11 bases between them. The germline gives CDR1 LNHDA, CDR2 SQIVND (reference sequence). The CDR3 loop spans 14 amino acids. The CDR3 sequence: CASSVGRRNTEAFF. In DNA, the CDR3 is TGTGCCAGTAGTGTAGGACGGAGGAACACTGAAGCTTTCTTT.

This clonotype was observed many times. The CDR3 bases are TGCAGTGCTTCCATGGACGGCCGTCCCTATGGCTACACCTTC. This encodes CSASMDGRPYGYTF. V is TRBV20-1 and J is TRBJ1-2; D gene uncertain. V was pared by 5 bases and J by 4 bases, with 17 bases between. The CDR3 contains 14 residues. The V gene's germline CDR1 is DFQATT and CDR2 SNEGSKA (reference sequence).

The rearrangement uses TRBV28 and TRBJ1-4; no definite D call. The CDR3 spans 13 residues. Trimming cost V 2 bases and J 2 bases, with 3 bases left between them. CDR1 MDHEN and CDR2 SYDVKM come from the germline V gene. Here the CDR3 DNA reads TGTGCCAGCAGTTTAGTCACTAATGAAAAACTGTTTTTT. Residues: CASSLVTNEKLFF.

This clonotype was picked up many times. The chain links TRBV12-3 or TRBV12-4 to TRBJ1-2, with D unclear. The CDR3 contains 13 residues. V shed 10 bases and J shed 4 bases, with 16 bases lying between them. DNA for the CDR3: TGTGCCACCCTGCCCAAGGGCTCCTATGGCTACACCTTC. Its protein product is CATLPKGSYGYTF.

With respect to this clonotype: Compared with germline, one end of the junction differs, possibly owing to a read error. This sequence joins TRBV6-2 or TRBV6-3 and TRBJ2-1, with D unresolved. This CDR3 has 12 residues. CDR1 MNHEY and CDR2 SVGEGT come from the germline V gene. The CDR3 DNA is TGTGCCTCGGCTAGTGGTTACAATGAGCAGTCCTTC. Amino acids: CASASGYNEQSF.

This chain links TRBV19 with TRBJ2-2; TRBD2 agrees at 8 bases. The CDR3 is made up of 14 amino acids. Germline lookup yields CDR1 LNHDA and CDR2 SQIVND (reference sequence). The V and J ends lost 8 bases and 8 bases, in that order; junction bases with no gene match: 10. This CDR3 is CASRASGRTGELFF. CDR3 nucleotides: TGTGCCAGTCGCGCGAGCGGGAGAACTGGGGAGCTGTTTTTT.

This clonotype has more than one count but fewer than ten. This chain links TRBV25-1 with TRBJ2-7; D is tentatively TRBD1 or TRBD2 (7 bases each). The V end was cut by 1 base, the J end by 2 bases, with 12 bases between. This CDR3 comprises 15 residues. The V gene's germline CDR1 is MGHDK and CDR2 SYGVNS. The CDR3 region is CASSESQGGAYEQYF. The CDR3, as DNA: TGTGCCAGCAGTGAATCCCAGGGGGGGGCCTACGAGCAGTACTTC.

To note about this clonotype: Being one base from a much bigger clone, this may be a read error. This rearrangement joins TRBV10-3 to TRBJ1-1, with D uncertain. The germline CDR1 and CDR2 sequences are ENHRY and SYGVKD. CDR3 length: 14 residues. The DNA for the CDR3 is TGTGCCAGCAGTGTTACAGTGGCGAACACTGAAGCTTTCTTT. Translating gives CASSVTVANTEAFF.

On this clonotype: A read error is possible here, since a much larger clone lies one base away. V is TRBV5-1 and J is TRBJ1-5; unclear D gene. V lost 0 bases and J lost 0, with 7 bases in between. Per the germline V gene, CDR1 is SGHRS and CDR2 is YFSETQ. The CDR3 runs to 15 residues. The CDR3 region is CASSLGGFSNQPQHF. For the CDR3, the DNA is TGCGCCAGCAGCTTGGGCGGGTTTAGCAATCAGCCCCAGCATTTT. Full variable domain (outside the CDR3, taken from reference TRBV5-1 and TRBJ1-5): KAGVTQTPRYLIKTRGQQVTLSCSPISGHRSVSWYQQTPGQGLQFLFEYFSETQRNKGNFPGRFSGRQFSNSRSEMNVSTLELGDSALYLCASSLGGFSNQPQHFGDGTRLSIL.

The rearrangement joins TRBV10-3 to TRBJ2-7; 9 positions match TRBD1. CDR3 size: 15 residues. The germline V gene has CDR1 ENHRY and CDR2 SYGVKD. Trimming at V came to 5 bases and at J to 3 bases, leaving 8 bases not matched to a gene. The CDR3 here is CAISPRDRASYEQYF. For the CDR3, the DNA is TGTGCCATCAGTCCGCGGGACAGGGCCAGCTACGAGCAGTACTTC.

Turning to this clonotype: A much larger clone differs by one base, so this may be a read error. V and J are TRBV19 and TRBJ2-1; a weak D match, TRBD1 (6 bases). Germline V lookup: CDR1 LNHDA, CDR2 SQIVND (reference sequence). This CDR3 is built from 15 residues. V dropped 6 bases and J dropped 5 bases, with 17 bases sitting between them. CDR3 DNA: TGTGCCAGTAGGAAGGACAGAGAGGGACACAATGAGCAGTTCTTC. As protein: CASRKDREGHNEQFF.

The genes are TRBV6-4 and TRBJ1-5; 7 bases are shared with TRBD1. V dropped 4 bases and J dropped 7; count of bases not matched to a gene: 10. This CDR3 is built from 15 residues. CDR1 and CDR2 (germline): MRHNA, SNTAGT. DNA of the CDR3: TGTGCCAGCAGTGCGACAGGGAGGAATCGACAGCCCCAGCATTTT. It codes for CASSATGRNRQPQHF.

This rearrangement joins TRBV19 to TRBJ2-5; D might be TRBD2 (6 bases). The V and J ends lost 4 bases and 9 bases respectively, with 15 bases between them. This CDR3 is built from 13 residues. Per germline, CDR1 LNHDA and CDR2 SQIVND (reference sequence). CDR3 coding DNA: TGTGCCAGTAGTAGATCGGTCGGGAGTGCCCAGTACTTC. This translates into CASSRSVGSAQYF.

This clonotype appeared a few times. The chain links TRBV10-3 to TRBJ2-5; D might be TRBD1 (6 bases). Germline values: CDR1 ENHRY, CDR2 SYGVKD. The CDR3 totals 14 residues. The ends were cut back, 7 bases at V and 2 bases at J, with 14 bases in the middle. CDR3 nucleotide sequence: TGTGCCATCAAGGAGGTAGGGGGACAAGAGACCCAGTACTTC. Its translation is CAIKEVGGQETQYF.

The chain has TRBV15 and TRBJ1-5; TRBD1 matches 7 bases. CDR1 is LNHNV, CDR2 YYDKDF, per germline (reference sequence). Trimming cost V 6 bases and J 11 bases; bases outside gene matches: 10. There are 13 residues in the CDR3. The CDR3 DNA sequence: TGTGCCACCAGGGCAGGGGGGGTCAAGACCCAGCATTTT. It translates to CATRAGGVKTQHF.

This clonotype showed up just once. The chain carries TRBV18 and TRBJ2-7; 7 bases map to TRBD1. CDR3 length: 14 amino acids. V lost 4 bases, J lost 0 bases, and 3 bases stayed unmatched. The V gene's germline CDR1 is KGHSH and CDR2 LQKENI. CDR3 DNA sequence: TGTGCCAGCTCACGGGGACAGAACTCCTACGAGCAGTACTTC. Protein: CASSRGQNSYEQYF.

At least ten counts were recorded for this clonotype. This sequence joins TRBV24-1 and TRBJ2-3; D tentatively fits TRBD1 or TRBD2 (6 bases each). The CDR3 contains 14 residues. V gave up 4 bases and J gave up 6 bases, with 13 bases separating them. Germline V gene data show CDR1 as KGHDR and CDR2 as SFDVKD. The CDR3 is CATSEGGVGDTQYF. CDR3 DNA: TGTGCCACCAGTGAGGGGGGCGTCGGGGATACGCAGTATTTT.

This rearrangement joins TRBV4-1 to TRBJ1-3, with D perhaps TRBD1 (6 bases). V was clipped by 3 bases and J by 2 bases, with 8 bases between them. The CDR3 spans 14 residues. Germline CDR1 MGHRA, CDR2 YSYEKL. CDR3 bases: TGCGCCAGCAGCCAGGGGGCCACTGGAAACACCATATATTTT. Translated, it gives CASSQGATGNTIYF.

This chain links TRBV7-6 with TRBJ2-2; D is perhaps TRBD1 or TRBD2 (5 bases each). In germline, CDR1 is SGHVS, CDR2 FNYEAQ. V shed 6 bases and J shed 4 bases, with 18 bases lying between them. CDR3 length: 16 residues. This chain's CDR3 is CASSPNPGPITGELFF. The CDR3 nucleotides are TGTGCCAGCAGTCCAAATCCGGGACCAATCACCGGGGAGCTGTTTTTT.

The sample holds a few counts of this clonotype. The chain combines TRBV9 with TRBJ1-6, with 10 bases matching TRBD1. This CDR3 is built from 15 residues. The V gene's germline CDR1 is SGDLS and CDR2 YYNGEE. V shed 2 bases and J 5 bases; nucleotides not matched to a gene: 1. The CDR3 region has the DNA TGTGCCAGCAGCGTGACAGGGGGCAATAATTCACCCCTCCACTTT. Translated: CASSVTGGNNSPLHF.

This clonotype has just a few counts. The V call is TRBV28, the J call TRBJ2-3, with TRBD1 identical over 10 bases. V lost 6 bases to trimming and J lost 4 bases; unmatched junction nucleotides: 7. Per germline, CDR1 MDHEN and CDR2 SYDVKM. This CDR3 has 15 residues. In DNA form, the CDR3 reads TGTGCCAGCAGACCCCCGACAGGGGGCGCAGATACGCAGTATTTT. Amino acids: CASRPPTGGADTQYF.

This clonotype was picked up many times. The gene calls are TRBV5-1 and TRBJ1-1; TRBD1 matches at 8 bases. The CDR3 has 15 residues. Germline values: CDR1 SGHRS, CDR2 YFSETQ. J was trimmed by 3 bases and V by 5 bases; bases with no gene match: 9. This chain's CDR3 is CASRASRGRDTEAFF. The CDR3 region has the DNA TGCGCCAGCAGGGCGAGCAGGGGGCGCGACACTGAAGCTTTCTTT.

This clonotype was found many times. V is TRBV6-2 or TRBV6-3 and J is TRBJ2-7; 13 bases agree with TRBD2. The V gene end was trimmed by 5 bases and the J gene end by 2 bases; junction bases not matched to a gene: 3. This CDR3 is 15 amino acids long. CDR1 and CDR2 (germline): MNHEY, SVGEGT. This CDR3 reads CASSRTSGSPYEQYF. In DNA, the CDR3 is TGTGCCAGCAGTAGGACTAGCGGGAGTCCCTACGAGCAGTACTTC.